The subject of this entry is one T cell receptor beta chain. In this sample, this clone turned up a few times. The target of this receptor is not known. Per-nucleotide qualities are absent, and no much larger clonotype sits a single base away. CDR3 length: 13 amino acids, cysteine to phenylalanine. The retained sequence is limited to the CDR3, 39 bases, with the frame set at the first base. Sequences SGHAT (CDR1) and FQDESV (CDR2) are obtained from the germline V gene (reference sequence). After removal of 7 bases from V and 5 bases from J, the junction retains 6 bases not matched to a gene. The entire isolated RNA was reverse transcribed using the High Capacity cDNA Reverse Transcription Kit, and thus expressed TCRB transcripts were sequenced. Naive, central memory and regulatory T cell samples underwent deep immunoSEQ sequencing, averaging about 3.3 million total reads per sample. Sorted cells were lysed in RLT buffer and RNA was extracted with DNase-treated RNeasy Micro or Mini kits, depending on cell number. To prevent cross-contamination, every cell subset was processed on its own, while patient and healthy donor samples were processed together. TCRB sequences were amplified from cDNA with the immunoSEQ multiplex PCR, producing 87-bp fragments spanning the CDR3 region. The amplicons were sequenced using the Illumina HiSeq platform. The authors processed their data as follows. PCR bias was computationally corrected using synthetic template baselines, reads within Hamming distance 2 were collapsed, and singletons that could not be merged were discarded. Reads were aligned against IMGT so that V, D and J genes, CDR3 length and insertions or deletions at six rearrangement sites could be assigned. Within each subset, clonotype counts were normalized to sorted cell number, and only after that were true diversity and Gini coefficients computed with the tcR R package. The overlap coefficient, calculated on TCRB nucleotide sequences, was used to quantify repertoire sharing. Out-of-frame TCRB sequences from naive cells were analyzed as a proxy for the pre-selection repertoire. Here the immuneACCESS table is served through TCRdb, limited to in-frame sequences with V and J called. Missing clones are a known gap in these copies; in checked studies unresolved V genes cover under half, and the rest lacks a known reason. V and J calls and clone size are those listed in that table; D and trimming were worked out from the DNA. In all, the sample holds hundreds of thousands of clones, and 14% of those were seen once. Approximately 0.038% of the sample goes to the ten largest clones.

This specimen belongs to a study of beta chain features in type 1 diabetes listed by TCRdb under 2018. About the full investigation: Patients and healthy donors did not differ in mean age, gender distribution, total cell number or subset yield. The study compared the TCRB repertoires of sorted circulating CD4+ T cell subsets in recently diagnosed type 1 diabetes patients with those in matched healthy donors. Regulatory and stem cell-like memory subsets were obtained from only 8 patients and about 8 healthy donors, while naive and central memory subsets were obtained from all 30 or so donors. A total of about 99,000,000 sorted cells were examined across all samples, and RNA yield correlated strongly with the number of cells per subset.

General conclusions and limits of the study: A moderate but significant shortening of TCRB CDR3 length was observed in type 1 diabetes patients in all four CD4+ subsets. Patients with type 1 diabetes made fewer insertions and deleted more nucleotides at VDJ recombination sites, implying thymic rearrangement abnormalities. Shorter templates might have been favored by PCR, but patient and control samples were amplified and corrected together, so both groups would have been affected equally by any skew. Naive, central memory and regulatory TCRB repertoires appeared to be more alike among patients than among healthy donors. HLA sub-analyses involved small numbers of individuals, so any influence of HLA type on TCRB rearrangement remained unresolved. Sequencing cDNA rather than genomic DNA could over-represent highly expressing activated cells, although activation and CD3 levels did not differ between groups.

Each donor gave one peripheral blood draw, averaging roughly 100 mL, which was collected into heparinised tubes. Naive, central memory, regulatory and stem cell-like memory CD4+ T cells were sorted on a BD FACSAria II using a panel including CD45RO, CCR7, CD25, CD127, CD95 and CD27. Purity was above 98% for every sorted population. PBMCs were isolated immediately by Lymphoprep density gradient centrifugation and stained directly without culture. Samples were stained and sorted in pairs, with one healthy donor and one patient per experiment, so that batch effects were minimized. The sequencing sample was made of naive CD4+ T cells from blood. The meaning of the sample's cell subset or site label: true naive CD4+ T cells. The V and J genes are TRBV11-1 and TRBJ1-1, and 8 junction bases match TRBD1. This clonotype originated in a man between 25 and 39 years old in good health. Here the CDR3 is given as CASTRQGRTEAFF. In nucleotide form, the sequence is TGTGCCAGCACCAGACAGGGGAGGACTGAAGCTTTCTTT.